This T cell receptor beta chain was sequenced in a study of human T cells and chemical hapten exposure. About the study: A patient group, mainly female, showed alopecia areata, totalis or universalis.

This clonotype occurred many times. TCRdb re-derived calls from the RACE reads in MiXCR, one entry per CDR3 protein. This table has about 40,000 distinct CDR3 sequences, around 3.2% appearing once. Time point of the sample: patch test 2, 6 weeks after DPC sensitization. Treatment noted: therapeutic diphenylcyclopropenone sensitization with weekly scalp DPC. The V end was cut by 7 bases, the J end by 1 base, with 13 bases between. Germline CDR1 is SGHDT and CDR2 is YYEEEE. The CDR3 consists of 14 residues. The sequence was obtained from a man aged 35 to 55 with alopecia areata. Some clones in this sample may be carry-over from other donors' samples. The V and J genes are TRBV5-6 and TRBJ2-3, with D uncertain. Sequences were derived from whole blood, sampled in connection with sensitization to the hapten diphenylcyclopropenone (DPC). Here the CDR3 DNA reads TGTGCCAGCTCCTCCAAGGCCGGCACAGATACGCAGTATTTT. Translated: CASSSKAGTDTQYF.